Listed below are T cell receptor beta chains from one sample, sequenced in a study of T cell repertoires in cytomegalovirus infection. MiXCR, run by TCRdb on the reads, gives a single entry per CDR3 protein. Here the sample spans around 500,000 distinct CDR3 sequences, approximately 46% being singletons. The antigens these receptors bind are not known. The material sequenced was cultured PBMCs, taken from culture after CMV antigen stimulation. Receptor source: a human donor in good health (CMV status not recorded). Some clones in this sample may be carry-over from other donors' samples. Both conserved end residues are part of each CDR3. Fields, in order: D gene, V gene, J gene, clone size, CDR3 protein, CDR3 DNA. The D gene is left open where the match is weak. Only some rows state a clone size, as once, few, many or a class for expanded clones.

d_call: -
v_call: TRBV12-3/TRBV12-4
j_call: TRBJ2-3
clone_size: few
cdr3_aa: CASSSVGEVGITDTQYF
cdr3_nt: TGTGCCAGCAGCTCAGTCGGGGAAGTGGGGATTACAGATACGCAGTATTTT

d_call: TRBD2
v_call: TRBV7-6
j_call: TRBJ2-3
clone_size: -
cdr3_aa: CASSLGTSGRAGDTQYF
cdr3_nt: TGTGCCAGCAGCCTCGGGACTAGCGGGAGGGCCGGAGATACGCAGTATTTT

d_call: -
v_call: TRBV19
j_call: TRBJ1-1
clone_size: once
cdr3_aa: CATIGGAEAFF
cdr3_nt: TGTGCCACCATAGGGGGGGCTGAAGCTTTCTTT

d_call: -
v_call: TRBV18
j_call: TRBJ1-1
clone_size: -
cdr3_aa: CASSLRGGTTEAFF
cdr3_nt: TGTGCCAGCTCATTGAGGGGGGGAACCACTGAAGCTTTCTTT

d_call: -
v_call: TRBV6-5
j_call: TRBJ1-2
clone_size: -
cdr3_aa: CASSYVGSGPYGYTF
cdr3_nt: TGTGCCAGCAGTTACGTGGGCTCAGGGCCGTATGGCTACACCTTC

d_call: -
v_call: TRBV12-3/TRBV12-4
j_call: TRBJ2-1
clone_size: -
cdr3_aa: CASSLLASPYNEQFF
cdr3_nt: TGTGCCAGCAGTTTATTGGCTAGCCCGTACAATGAGCAGTTCTTC

d_call: -
v_call: TRBV12-5
j_call: TRBJ1-1
clone_size: -
cdr3_aa: CASGKGTNTEAFF
cdr3_nt: TGTGCTAGTGGCAAAGGAACGAACACTGAAGCTTTCTTT

d_call: TRBD2
v_call: TRBV7-9
j_call: TRBJ2-1
clone_size: few
cdr3_aa: CASSLALAGAYNEQFF
cdr3_nt: TGTGCCAGCAGCTTAGCACTAGCGGGGGCCTACAATGAGCAGTTCTTC

d_call: -
v_call: TRBV7-2
j_call: TRBJ1-6
clone_size: -
cdr3_aa: CASSFEYSPLHF
cdr3_nt: TGTGCCAGCAGCTTTGAGTATTCACCCCTCCACTTT

d_call: TRBD2
v_call: TRBV6-1
j_call: TRBJ2-7
clone_size: -
cdr3_aa: CASSSQGLAGGRAYEQYF
cdr3_nt: TGTGCCAGCAGTTCACAGGGACTAGCGGGGGGACGTGCCTACGAGCAGTACTTC

d_call: TRBD2
v_call: TRBV7-2
j_call: TRBJ2-5
clone_size: -
cdr3_aa: CASSLARGGWGETQYF
cdr3_nt: TGTGCCAGCAGCTTAGCTCGGGGGGGATGGGGAGAGACCCAGTACTTC

d_call: -
v_call: TRBV12-3/TRBV12-4
j_call: TRBJ2-5
clone_size: -
cdr3_aa: CASSLNQMETQYF
cdr3_nt: TGTGCCAGCAGTTTAAACCAAATGGAGACCCAGTACTTC

d_call: TRBD2
v_call: TRBV10-3
j_call: TRBJ2-1
clone_size: -
cdr3_aa: CAISPRLAEYNEQFF
cdr3_nt: TGTGCCATCAGCCCCAGACTAGCGGAGTACAATGAGCAGTTCTTC

d_call: TRBD1
v_call: TRBV7-9
j_call: TRBJ2-1
clone_size: -
cdr3_aa: CATRDRDYNEQFF
cdr3_nt: TGTGCCACCCGGGACAGGGATTATAATGAGCAGTTCTTC

d_call: -
v_call: TRBV12-3/TRBV12-4
j_call: TRBJ1-3
clone_size: -
cdr3_aa: CASSFSPLSGNTIYF
cdr3_nt: TGTGCCAGCAGTTTCAGTCCCCTCTCTGGAAACACCATATATTTT

d_call: TRBD1
v_call: TRBV12-3/TRBV12-4
j_call: TRBJ2-1
clone_size: few
cdr3_aa: CASRWTGWGEQFF
cdr3_nt: TGTGCCAGCAGGTGGACAGGGTGGGGTGAGCAGTTCTTC

d_call: -
v_call: TRBV10-3
j_call: TRBJ1-2
clone_size: once
cdr3_aa: CAISESAGGYGYTF
cdr3_nt: TGTGCCATCAGTGAGTCGGCGGGAGGCTATGGCTACACCTTC

d_call: TRBD1
v_call: TRBV7-2
j_call: TRBJ1-5
clone_size: -
cdr3_aa: CASSAGGDQPQHF
cdr3_nt: TGTGCCAGCAGCGCAGGGGGGGATCAGCCCCAGCATTTT

d_call: -
v_call: TRBV6-5
j_call: TRBJ1-5
clone_size: once
cdr3_aa: CATGAYNQPQHF
cdr3_nt: TGTGCCACCGGCGCCTACAATCAGCCCCAGCATTTT